One and the same sample provided the 8 T cell receptor beta chains below, sequenced in a study of T cell responses to AZD1222 COVID-19 vaccine. Sequencing was performed with immunoSEQ multiplex PCR; in TCRdb, only in-frame clones are kept and a portion is missing. This sample has some 150,000 clones, with roughly nine tenths found just once. The sample in question was peripheral blood, obtained 28 days after the second AZD1222 dose. The source of these receptors is an adult who received the AZD1222 COVID-19 vaccine.

The CDR3 loop reads CASSLNKIRVPQRGNTIYF. In DNA form, the CDR3 reads TGTGCCAGCAGCCTAAACAAGATACGGGTCCCTCAAAGGGGAAACACCATATATTTT. The chain combines TRBV3-1 (or the pseudogene TRBV3-2) with TRBJ1-3, with D hard to call. CDR3 length: 19 amino acids. V was clipped by 4 bases and J by 4 bases, with 26 bases between them. Germline V lookup: CDR1 LGHDT, CDR2 YNNKEL (reference sequence).

This chain joins TRBV19 and TRBJ1-2; TRBD1 matches at 9 bases. This CDR3 contains 15 residues. V was clipped by 2 bases and J by 4 bases; unmatched bases: 5. Germline CDR1 and CDR2: LNHDA and SQIVND (reference sequence). CDR3 loop: CASSITGGHIYGYTF. As DNA, the CDR3 is TGTGCCAGTAGTATAACAGGGGGCCACATCTATGGCTACACCTTC.

The chain links TRBV28 to TRBJ2-3, with TRBD2 as a possible D gene (6 bases). This CDR3 has 14 amino acids. V was shortened by 3 bases and J by 3 bases, with 10 bases between the two germline ends. Germline values: CDR1 MDHEN, CDR2 SYDVKM. CDR3 DNA sequence: TGTGCCAGCAGTTTGGGACTTACGACAGATACGCAGTATTTT. This sequence encodes CASSLGLTTDTQYF.

In the case of this clone: Other DNA sequences within the sample encode an identical CDR3. This chain connects TRBV12-3 or TRBV12-4 to TRBJ1-1; possibly TRBD1 for D (6 bases). V was shortened by 6 bases and J by 1 base, with 9 bases between the two germline ends. CDR3 length equals 13 residues. The CDR3 region has the DNA TGTGCCAGCAGCTTACAGGGGAACACTGAAGCTTTCTTT. Translating gives CASSLQGNTEAFF.

This chain links TRBV7-6 with TRBJ2-5; a possible D gene is TRBD2 (6 bases). CDR3 size: 16 residues. Looked up from germline, CDR1 is SGHVS and CDR2 is FNYEAQ. V was cut by 1 base and J by 4 bases, with 16 bases left in between. CDR3 sequence (DNA): TGTGCCAGCAGCTTAGTAGGCGGGAAGGCGGGAGAGACCCAGTACTTC. Amino acids: CASSLVGGKAGETQYF.

This chain joins TRBV15 and TRBJ1-5; a weak D match, TRBD1 (5 bases). This CDR3 region has 17 residues. Germline assignment: CDR1 LNHNV and CDR2 YYDKDF (reference sequence). The germline V and J ends were trimmed by 1 base and 2 bases, with 15 bases remaining between them. The CDR3 protein is CATSRVLGARGNQPQHF. In DNA, the CDR3 is TGTGCCACCAGCAGAGTTCTTGGGGCTCGCGGCAATCAGCCCCAGCATTTT.

This clone was detected only once. The rearrangement uses TRBV5-5 and TRBJ1-2; 8 bases fit TRBD1. Germline V gene sequence: CDR1 SGHKS, CDR2 YYEKEE (reference sequence). The CDR3 covers 17 residues. With 1 base clipped from V and 6 bases from J, the junction kept 14 bases outside the gene matches. The CDR3 sequence: CASSLSGTGIALNGYTF. The CDR3 coding sequence is TGTGCCAGCAGCTTGTCCGGGACAGGCATCGCCCTCAATGGCTACACCTTC.

The chain employs TRBV7-9 and TRBJ1-1, with D unresolved. Trimming removed 2 bases from V and 5 bases from J, with 15 bases in between. The CDR3 loop spans 15 amino acids. Germline V gene sequence: CDR1 SEHNR, CDR2 FQNEAQ (reference sequence). The CDR3 spells CASSLLVGSVTEAFF. CDR3 DNA: TGTGCCAGCAGCTTATTAGTGGGTTCGGTTACTGAAGCTTTCTTT.